This TCR beta chain was recovered during a study of shared clonotypes between healthy human individuals. On the study more broadly: CD4 naive cells filled three plates per donor, CD4 memory three, CD8 naive two and CD8 memory one. General study results and limits: Against clonotypes common to all four donors, non-shared ones had lower generation probabilities.

This table comes from immunoSEQ multiplex PCR, and its TCRdb copy is limited to in-frame clones, with some not included. There are millions of clones in the sample; approximately 94% occur only once, and 1.5% to 2% lies in the top ten. Germline CDR1 reads MDHEN; CDR2 reads SYDVKM. With 5 bases removed from V and 0 bases from J, the gap between germline ends came to 25 bases. This CDR3 region has 19 residues. With respect to this clone: Antigen unknown.

Naive CD8 cells lacked CD45RO and underwent positive selection for CCR7, leaving out terminally differentiated effector memory CD45RA+ cells. Healthy HIV-negative adults without recent acute infections or vaccinations served as donors. This clonotype originated in a man aged 18 to 30 in good health. Some clones in this sample may be carry-over from other donors' samples. This chain links TRBV28 with TRBJ1-1; D is uncertain. The sequenced sample was naive CD8+ T cells from PBMCs. This CDR3 reads CASSNSRIWQVYMNTEAFF. The DNA for the CDR3 is TGTGCCAGCAGTAACAGCAGAATTTGGCAGGTTTACATGAACACTGAAGCTTTCTTT.